A selection of T cell receptor beta chains follows, all from one sample in a study of Ad26.COV2.S vaccination and SARS-CoV-2 variants. Sequencing used immunoSEQ multiplex PCR; TCRdb keeps in-frame clones, though not all of them. The table has 400,000 or so clones, roughly nine tenths seen once; the top ten hold around 3.4%. The sequencing used peripheral blood, collected in a trial of Ad26.COV2.S vaccine versus placebo. Receptors originate from a person between 18 and 65 years old who received the Ad26.COV2.S COVID-19 vaccine or a placebo. Each CDR3 is given with its conserved first and last residue.

TRBV3-1/TRBV3-2,TRBJ1-6,CASSQGVGSPLHF
TRBV4-1,TRBJ1-1,CASSHPGRYTEAFF
TRBV19,TRBJ1-2,CASSILDSRNYGYTF
TRBV14,TRBJ1-1,CASSQDLNSEAFF
TRBV3-1/TRBV3-2,TRBJ1-3,CASSQVSGQGSTSGNTIYF
TRBV2,TRBJ2-7,CASRNLRTGNSYEQYF
TRBV6-2/TRBV6-3,TRBJ1-2,CASSWGFGGYTF
TRBV7-8,TRBJ1-5,CASSVQGAPGNQPQHF
TRBV7-2,TRBJ2-3,CASLGLAGDTDTQYF
TRBV5-6,TRBJ2-5,CASSFVGDIQETQYF